The rows below give T cell receptor beta chains drawn from one sample of a study of cytomegalovirus exposure and HLA in healthy donors. Libraries were prepared by immunoSEQ multiplex PCR; TCRdb keeps only in-frame clonotypes and omits some of them. The table lists 130,000 or so clones, 80% of them singletons. The specimen was PBMCs. These receptors all come from a man younger than 40 in good health and CMV-seronegative. Both conserved end residues are part of each CDR3. D genes are given only for firm matches. Clone sizes are given selectively: once, few, many, or a class where the clone is expanded.

TRBJ2-2,TRBV7-6,-,-,CASSSLLNTGELFF,TGTGCCAGCAGCTCGTTATTGAACACCGGGGAGCTGTTTTTT
TRBJ1-2,TRBV15,-,-,CATSGDRNYGYTF,TGTGCCACCAGCGGAGACAGGAACTATGGCTACACCTTC
TRBJ2-2,TRBV12-5,-,-,CASGLGTGKRTGELFF,TGTGCTAGTGGTTTGGGCACAGGGAAGCGAACCGGGGAGCTGTTTTTT
TRBJ2-3,TRBV6-1,once,-,CASSGGPRTDTQYF,TGTGCCAGCAGCGGGGGGCCCCGCACAGATACGCAGTATTTT
TRBJ2-5,TRBV28,-,TRBD1,CASSLRDRGGTQYF,TGTGCCAGCAGTCTCCGTGACAGGGGGGGGACCCAGTACTTC
TRBJ1-2,TRBV28,-,-,CASSPYAGGYTF,TGTGCCAGCAGTCCTTATGCGGGGGGCTACACCTTC
TRBJ1-6,TRBV2,-,-,CASSSNPDTRNSPLHF,TGTGCCAGCAGTTCTAACCCTGACACTCGTAATTCACCCCTCCACTTT
TRBJ2-7,TRBV28,-,TRBD1,CASSSGQGGTYEQYF,TGTGCCAGCAGTTCAGGACAGGGTGGGACCTACGAGCAGTACTTC
TRBJ2-5,TRBV5-1,-,TRBD2,CASSLVASGSETQYF,TGCGCCAGCAGCTTGGTGGCTAGCGGGAGTGAGACCCAGTACTTC
TRBJ2-5,TRBV7-2,-,TRBD2,CASSSVPASGGALETQYF,TGTGCCAGCAGCTCGGTCCCCGCCAGCGGGGGGGCCCTAGAGACCCAGTACTTC
TRBJ1-1,TRBV19,-,-,CASNAGSTEAFF,TGTGCCAGTAATGCAGGGTCCACTGAAGCTTTCTTT
TRBJ2-7,TRBV6-4,-,TRBD2,CASSRTSGGYEQYF,TGTGCCAGCAGCAGGACTAGCGGGGGCTACGAGCAGTACTTC
TRBJ2-7,TRBV29-1,-,-,CSVEVFQRRREQYF,TGCAGCGTTGAAGTTTTTCAGCGGCGGCGCGAGCAGTACTTC
TRBJ2-1,TRBV27,-,-,CASSTQGLGGPYNEQFF,TGTGCCAGCAGTACCCAAGGACTGGGAGGACCTTACAATGAGCAGTTCTTC
TRBJ2-7,TRBV18,-,TRBD2,CASSPGRAYEQYF,TGTGCCAGCTCACCCGGGAGGGCCTACGAGCAGTACTTC
TRBJ2-7,TRBV7-9,few,-,CASSLGGKGYEQYF,TGTGCCAGCAGCTTGGGCGGGAAGGGCTACGAGCAGTACTTC
TRBJ2-3,TRBV15,few,-,CATSSDTGPSTDTQYF,TGTGCCACCAGCAGCGATACAGGGCCTAGCACAGATACGCAGTATTTT
TRBJ2-1,TRBV4-1,-,-,CASTQGGTYNEQFF,TGCGCCAGCACCCAGGGGGGGACCTACAATGAGCAGTTCTTC
TRBJ1-5,TRBV2,-,-,CASSQQGRDQPQHF,TGTGCCAGCAGTCAACAGGGTCGAGATCAGCCCCAGCATTTT
TRBJ2-4,TRBV5-6,once,-,CASSLGRAKNIQYF,TGTGCCAGCAGCTTGGGTCGGGCCAAAAACATTCAGTACTTC
TRBJ2-1,TRBV7-9,-,TRBD1,CASSLPRQGAPYNEQFF,TGTGCCAGCAGCTTACCCCGACAGGGTGCCCCCTACAATGAGCAGTTCTTC
TRBJ2-1,TRBV7-2,-,-,CASSLAGLRNEQFF,TGTGCCAGCAGCTTAGCCGGACTTAGGAATGAGCAGTTCTTC
TRBJ1-4,TRBV25-1,-,TRBD1,CASSDRRQGSTTNEKLFF,TGTGCCAGCAGTGATCGTCGACAGGGGTCCACCACTAATGAAAAACTGTTTTTT
TRBJ1-5,TRBV7-2,-,TRBD1,CASSFDRVKNQPQHF,TGTGCCAGCAGCTTCGACAGGGTTAAAAATCAGCCCCAGCATTTT
TRBJ1-2,TRBV29-1,-,-,CSVEDLGQGGYTF,TGCAGCGTTGAAGATCTGGGGCAGGGAGGCTACACCTTC
TRBJ2-1,TRBV6-6,few,-,CASSYSTRGNNEQFF,TGTGCCAGCAGTTACTCGACTAGGGGTAACAATGAGCAGTTCTTC
TRBJ2-1,TRBV29-1,once,-,CSARVPFHEQFF,TGCAGCGCCCGGGTTCCCTTCCATGAGCAGTTCTTC
TRBJ2-5,TRBV5-1,-,-,CASRFIETQYF,TGCGCCAGCAGGTTCATCGAGACCCAGTACTTC
TRBJ2-1,TRBV28,-,-,CASSLLGGGGSYNEQFF,TGTGCCAGCAGTTTATTAGGTGGCGGAGGCTCCTACAATGAGCAGTTCTTC
TRBJ1-3,TRBV5-4,-,-,CASSLGGVGSGNTIYF,TGTGCCAGCAGCTTGGGGGGGGTCGGGTCTGGAAACACCATATATTTT
TRBJ2-2,TRBV7-2,once,TRBD1,CASSLRQGARELFF,TGTGCCAGCAGCTTGAGGCAGGGGGCGAGGGAGCTGTTTTTT
TRBJ2-5,TRBV4-3,many,-,CASSQVLAETQYF,TGCGCCAGCAGCCAAGTTCTGGCAGAGACCCAGTACTTC
TRBJ1-5,TRBV4-1,-,-,CASSQDGDQPQHF,TGCGCCAGCAGCCAAGATGGAGATCAGCCCCAGCATTTT
TRBJ2-1,TRBV7-2,-,TRBD2,CASGRLAGVGAEQFF,TGTGCCAGCGGCAGACTAGCGGGGGTTGGCGCTGAGCAGTTCTTC
TRBJ2-7,TRBV6-6,once,TRBD1,CASSYGTGGHEQYF,TGTGCCAGCAGTTACGGGACAGGGGGTCACGAGCAGTACTTC
TRBJ1-1,TRBV6-5,-,-,CASRHPPGGFSEAFF,TGTGCCAGCAGGCACCCACCGGGGGGATTCTCTGAAGCTTTCTTT